The rows below give T cell receptor beta chains drawn from one sample of a study of memory CD4+ T cells and cytomegalovirus serostatus. TCRdb's table, derived via immunoSEQ multiplex PCR, lists solely in-frame clones and lacks some. The repertoire has about 56,000 clones, about 70% of them found once; the top ten carry about 2.6%. Specimen: memory CD4+ T cells from blood. The receptors shown here come from an adult in good health and CMV-seropositive. Both conserved end residues are part of each CDR3. The D gene is left open where the match is weak. Clone size is stated in some rows and not others, as once, few, many or a class when expanded.

D gene	J gene	V gene	clone size	CDR3 DNA	CDR3 protein
TRBD1	TRBJ1-4	TRBV10-3	-	TGTGCCATTTCCGGGACAGGGGGCCCTAATGAAAAACTGTTTTTT	CAISGTGGPNEKLFF
-	TRBJ1-1	TRBV19	-	TGTGCCAGTAGGGACGGAAAGGGGTACACTGAAGCTTTCTTT	CASRDGKGYTEAFF
-	TRBJ1-2	TRBV7-9	-	TGTGCCAGCAGCTCACAACCCGGTAACTATGGCTACACCTTC	CASSSQPGNYGYTF
TRBD1	TRBJ1-4	TRBV19	-	TGTGCCAGTAGTATAGATCGGACAGGCGGAAAACTGTTTTTT	CASSIDRTGGKLFF
TRBD1	TRBJ1-5	TRBV28	-	TGTGCCAGCAGTTTCCTCGCAGGACAGGGGTATCGTCAGCCCCAGCATTTT	CASSFLAGQGYRQPQHF
-	TRBJ2-3	TRBV5-6	-	TGTGCCAGCAGCTTCGCTACAGATACGCAGTATTTT	CASSFATDTQYF
-	TRBJ1-5	TRBV7-9	-	TGTGCCAGCGGCCAAAATCAGCCCCAGCATTTT	CASGQNQPQHF
-	TRBJ2-7	TRBV29-1	-	TGCAGCGTTCCGTCGGGGAACCCCTACGAGCAGTACTTC	CSVPSGNPYEQYF
TRBD1	TRBJ2-4	TRBV29-1	-	TGCAGCGTTGCTACAGGGGGGAACATTCAGTACTTC	CSVATGGNIQYF
-	TRBJ2-1	TRBV10-3	-	TGTGCCATCAGTTTGGGGATGGGTCGCGATGAGCAGTTCTTC	CAISLGMGRDEQFF
-	TRBJ2-3	TRBV6-1	-	TGTGCCAGCAGGGAGTGGTATGGAGCAGATACGCAGTATTTT	CASREWYGADTQYF
TRBD2	TRBJ2-1	TRBV5-8	once	TGTGCCAGCGCTACAGCGGGGTACAATGAGCAGTTCTTC	CASATAGYNEQFF
TRBD2	TRBJ2-5	TRBV29-1	medium-sized	TGCAGCGTTGCCCCTAGCGGGAGGTGGGAGACCCAGTACTTC	CSVAPSGRWETQYF
TRBD1	TRBJ1-2	TRBV19	few	TGTGCCAGTAGTATACGGGACAGGGGAGGCTACACCTTC	CASSIRDRGGYTF
-	TRBJ1-3	TRBV19	-	TGTGCCAGTAGTAGGCCGGGGACGCAGGGAAACACCATATATTTT	CASSRPGTQGNTIYF
TRBD2	TRBJ2-1	TRBV9	-	TGTGCCAGCAGCGTAGGTGCGGGAGGGCTTCTCAATGAGCAGTTCTTC	CASSVGAGGLLNEQFF
-	TRBJ2-2	TRBV7-6	few	TGTGCCAGCAGCTTAAGCGCTAGTGCCGGGGAGCTGTTTTTT	CASSLSASAGELFF
-	TRBJ2-5	TRBV7-9	-	TGTGCCAGCAGCCCCATCCGGGGGAGCTTTCACTTC	CASSPIRGSFHF
-	TRBJ2-3	TRBV5-6	once	TGTGCCAGCAGCTTGGAGTGGGCAGGGGAGTCTAGCACAGATACGCAGTATTTT	CASSLEWAGESSTDTQYF
TRBD2	TRBJ2-1	TRBV7-9	-	TGTGCCACTGAGGCCGAACAAGTCCCGGGACTAGCAGGCTACAATGAGCAGTTCTTC	CATEAEQVPGLAGYNEQFF
-	TRBJ1-6	TRBV7-6	-	TGTGCCAGCAGCTTACCGGCAGGTCTTCATGGGAGCACCTATAATTCACCCCTCCACTTT	CASSLPAGLHGSTYNSPLHF
TRBD1	TRBJ2-7	TRBV7-2	-	TGTGCCAGCAGCTTAGGGACAGGGCCCTACGAGCAGTACTTC	CASSLGTGPYEQYF
-	TRBJ2-7	TRBV6-6	-	TGTGCCAGCAGTTTCGACAGCTACTACGAGCAGTACTTC	CASSFDSYYEQYF
-	TRBJ2-3	TRBV30	-	TGTGCCTGGAGTATGGTTTCGGATACGCAGTATTTT	CAWSMVSDTQYF
TRBD2	TRBJ2-3	TRBV10-2	-	TGCGCCAGCAGTGGGACTAGCGGGAGGGCCTCCCTCACAGATACGCAGTATTTT	CASSGTSGRASLTDTQYF
-	TRBJ1-1	TRBV28	-	TGTGCCAGCAGTTTTGGCGGGCGGAACACTGAAGCTTTCTTT	CASSFGGRNTEAFF
-	TRBJ2-7	TRBV28	once	TGTGCCAGCAGTTCGGGCTCGGTGGGGAACGAGCAGTACTTC	CASSSGSVGNEQYF